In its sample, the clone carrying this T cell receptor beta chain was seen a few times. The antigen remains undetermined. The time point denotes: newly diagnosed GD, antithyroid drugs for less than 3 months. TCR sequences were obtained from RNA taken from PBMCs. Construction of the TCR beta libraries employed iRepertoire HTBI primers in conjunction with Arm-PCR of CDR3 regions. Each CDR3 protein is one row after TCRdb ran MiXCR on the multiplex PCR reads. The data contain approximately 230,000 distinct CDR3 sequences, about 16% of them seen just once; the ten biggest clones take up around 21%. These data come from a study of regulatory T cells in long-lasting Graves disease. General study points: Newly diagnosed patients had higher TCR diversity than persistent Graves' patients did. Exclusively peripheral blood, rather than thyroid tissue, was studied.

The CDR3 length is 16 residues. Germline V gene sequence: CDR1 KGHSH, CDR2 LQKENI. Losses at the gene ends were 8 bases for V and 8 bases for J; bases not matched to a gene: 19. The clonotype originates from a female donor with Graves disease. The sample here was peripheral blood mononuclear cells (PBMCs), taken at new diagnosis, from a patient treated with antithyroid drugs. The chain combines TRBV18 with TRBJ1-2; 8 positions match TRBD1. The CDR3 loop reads CASTLGTGATSRGYTF. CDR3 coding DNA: TGTGCCAGCACCCTCGGGACAGGAGCGACGTCTCGAGGCTACACCTTC.